This T cell receptor (beta chain) was obtained from a study of cytomegalovirus exposure and HLA in healthy donors. In nominal health when sampled, donors likely had unrecorded immune exposures nonetheless. V lost 6 bases and J lost 0, with 8 bases in between. Germline loops: CDR1 SNHLY, CDR2 FYNNEI. The CDR3 extends over 14 amino acids. Regarding the study as a whole: Links to common viral pathogens appeared, in a later analysis, for several of the most significant clusters.

To note about this clone: Its antigen is undetermined.

The PCR contained 60 Vbeta and 13 Jbeta primers. Libraries were prepared by immunoSEQ multiplex PCR; TCRdb keeps only in-frame clonotypes and omits some of them. The table records fewer than 150,000 clones, 80% of them present only once. The clonotype comes from a man aged 40-49 years in good health and CMV-seropositive. The V and J genes are TRBV2 and TRBJ1-4; possible D gene TRBD1, 6 bases. Sequenced material: PBMCs. The CDR3 is CASRGQTTNEKLFF. CDR3 coding DNA: TGTGCCAGCAGAGGACAGACAACTAATGAAAAACTGTTTTTT.